One sample yielded the 26 T cell receptor beta chains listed below, sequenced in a study of blood T cell repertoires in COVID-19 (dated by TCRdb to about 2020). The library was produced with the immunoSEQ multiplex PCR assay. The immuneACCESS repertoire file appears here via TCRdb, limited to in-frame rearrangements. These files lack a portion of the clones; in checked studies, under half of the deficit traces to unresolved V genes, and the cause of the others is not known. Recorded for this sample are approximately 290,000 clones; around 82% of them occurred a single time. The ten largest account for around 1% of the sample. The sample taken for sequencing was peripheral blood. These receptors all come from a human donor with COVID-19, enrolled during active disease. The donor label of this sample is uncertain.

The CDR3 protein is CATSERGTNYGYTF. The CDR3 nucleotides are TGTGCCACCAGTGAAAGGGGCACCAACTATGGCTACACCTTC. V is TRBV24-1 and J is TRBJ1-2; possible D gene TRBD1, 5 bases. V was clipped by 4 bases and J by 2 bases, with 10 bases between them. This CDR3 comprises 14 residues. CDR1 is KGHDR, CDR2 SFDVKD, per germline.

This clone occurred once. This chain links TRBV3-1 (or the pseudogene TRBV3-2) with TRBJ1-2; 9 nucleotides match TRBD1. The CDR3 consists of 17 residues. V was pared by 2 bases and J by 3 bases, with 10 bases of the junction left unmatched. Germline CDR1 LGHDT, CDR2 YNNKEL (reference sequence). CDR3 in DNA: TGTGCCAGCAGCCAAAACAACAGGGGGCGGTCGGACTATGGCTACACCTTC. Its translation: CASSQNNRGRSDYGYTF.

The chain carries TRBV7-9 and TRBJ2-5, with a tentative D call TRBD2 (6 bases). Looked up from germline, CDR1 is SEHNR and CDR2 is FQNEAQ (reference sequence). CDR3 length equals 16 residues. V lost 2 bases and J lost 4, with 17 bases in between. CDR3 sequence: CASSLPGDGGGETQYF. The CDR3 region has the DNA TGTGCCAGCAGCTTACCCGGGGACGGGGGAGGAGAGACCCAGTACTTC.

The chain employs TRBV6-5 and TRBJ2-7; 7 positions agree with TRBD1. The CDR3 has 14 amino acids. Germline CDR1 MNHEY, CDR2 SVGAGI. Trimming cost V 8 bases and J 2 bases; bases outside gene matches: 9. CDR3 sequence: CASHRQGRPYEQYF. CDR3 nucleotides: TGTGCCAGCCATAGACAGGGAAGACCCTACGAGCAGTACTTC.

J is TRBJ1-2 and V is TRBV7-9, with D possibly TRBD1 on 5 matching bases. The V gene's germline CDR1 is SEHNR and CDR2 FQNEAQ (reference sequence). Trimming pared 3 bases from V and 9 bases from J, leaving 17 bases between. The CDR3 has 14 amino acids. The CDR3 region has the DNA TGTGCCAGCAGCTTCCCTGGCGGGGGAGAGAGCTACACCTTC. It yields the protein CASSFPGGGESYTF.

This clone was seen only a few times. The genes are TRBV11-3 and TRBJ2-7; the D is unclear. The CDR3 runs 13 residues. V was clipped by 0 bases and J by 3 bases, with 6 bases between them. Looked up from germline, CDR1 is SGHNT and CDR2 is YENEEA. The CDR3 reads CASSLESDYEQYF. The CDR3 nucleotides read TGTGCCAGCAGCTTAGAGTCAGACTACGAGCAGTACTTC.

The chain links TRBV2 to TRBJ1-1; 11 bases match TRBD1. The CDR3 is 15 residues long. Germline V lookup: CDR1 SNHLY, CDR2 FYNNEI. The ends lost 4 bases at V and 5 bases at J; junction bases unmatched: 6. In DNA form, the CDR3 reads TGTGCCAGCAGTGCGGACAGGGGGCCTATTACTGAAGCTTTCTTT. Translated: CASSADRGPITEAFF.

This clone came up once. The chain combines TRBV6-5 with TRBJ2-3; no definite D call. The V and J ends lost 0 bases and 2 bases respectively, with 9 bases between them. CDR3 length: 15 amino acids. The germline gives CDR1 MNHEY, CDR2 SVGAGI. The chain's CDR3 is CASSYSAVPTDTQYF. CDR3 in DNA: TGTGCCAGCAGTTACTCGGCAGTCCCCACAGATACGCAGTATTTT.

The chain recombines TRBV5-6 with TRBJ1-2; D is unresolved. Germline V lookup: CDR1 SGHDT, CDR2 YYEEEE. V gave up 4 bases and J gave up 0 bases, with 7 bases separating them. The CDR3 loop spans 13 amino acids. The CDR3 DNA reads as TGTGCCAGCAGCATAACAGCTAACTATGGCTACACCTTC. Translated: CASSITANYGYTF.

This sequence joins TRBV7-9 and TRBJ2-3; the D gene is possibly TRBD2 (5 bases). Germline assignment: CDR1 SEHNR and CDR2 FQNEAQ (reference sequence). The V end was cut by 6 bases, the J end by 4 bases, with 11 bases between. The CDR3 has 13 residues. CDR3 amino acids: CASRLGPADTQYF. The CDR3 DNA follows: TGTGCCAGCAGACTAGGACCGGCAGATACGCAGTATTTT.

Of note for this clone: Other DNA sequences in the sample encode the same CDR3. The chain combines TRBV30 with TRBJ1-2; 8 bases line up with TRBD1. After removal of 2 bases from V and 4 bases from J, the junction contained 3 bases not matched to a gene. This CDR3 region has 13 residues. Germline CDR1 and CDR2: GTSNPN and SVGIG (reference sequence). The CDR3 here is CAWSRDRPYGYTF. In DNA, the CDR3 is TGTGCCTGGAGTCGGGACAGGCCCTATGGCTACACCTTC.

The rearrangement uses TRBV5-1 and TRBJ1-4; 9 positions match TRBD1. The germline CDR1 and CDR2 sequences are SGHRS and YFSETQ. The CDR3 is 15 residues long. V lost 1 base to trimming and J lost 7 bases; unmatched junction nucleotides: 5. The CDR3 protein is CASSLNRGRGEKLFF. CDR3 bases: TGCGCCAGCAGCTTGAACAGGGGGCGCGGTGAAAAACTGTTTTTT.

V is TRBV6-6 and J is TRBJ2-7, with 9 positions matching TRBD1. The germline gives CDR1 MNHNY, CDR2 SVGAGI (reference sequence). With 8 bases clipped from V and 3 bases from J, the junction kept 8 bases outside the gene matches. This CDR3 comprises 14 residues. CDR3 nucleotides: TGTGCCAGCGAGACCCGGGACAGGGACTACGAGCAGTACTTC. This gives the protein CASETRDRDYEQYF.

The V call is TRBV5-1, the J call TRBJ2-7; 11 nucleotides align to TRBD2. V trimming: 0 bases; J trimming: 3 bases; junction bases outside the gene matches: 8. The CDR3 length is 17 residues. CDR1 is SGHRS, CDR2 YFSETQ, per germline. CDR3 residues: CASSLAASGRQRYEQYF. DNA for the CDR3: TGCGCCAGCAGCTTGGCGGCTAGCGGGAGGCAGCGCTACGAGCAGTACTTC.

The V call is TRBV7-8, the J call TRBJ2-3, with D possibly TRBD1 on 5 matching bases. Trimming stripped 5 bases from V and 4 bases from J, with 16 bases between. CDR3 length: 15 amino acids. Germline assignment: CDR1 SGHVS and CDR2 FQNEAQ. Here the CDR3 reads CASSRLRGGPDTQYF. CDR3 in DNA: TGTGCCAGCAGCCGTCTTAGGGGTGGACCAGATACGCAGTATTTT.

The chain uses TRBV5-4 and TRBJ2-2, with unresolved D. Germline CDR1 SGHNT, CDR2 YYREEE (reference sequence). Trimming shortened V by 4 bases and J by 3 bases, and 13 bases separated the two germline ends. CDR3 size: 15 residues. The DNA for the CDR3 is TGTGCCAGCAGCCCCCGAACCCCGGACACCGGGGAGCTGTTTTTT. Translation gives CASSPRTPDTGELFF.

J is TRBJ1-2 and V is TRBV6-1, with D unclear. Trimming pared 3 bases from V and 3 bases from J, leaving 14 bases between. Germline V CDR1 and CDR2: MNHNS, SASEGT. CDR3 length: 15 residues. The CDR3 nucleotides read TGTGCCAGCAGTGACATGACTATCGCTCACTATGGCTACACCTTC. It codes for CASSDMTIAHYGYTF.

This rearrangement joins TRBV19 to TRBJ2-1; 7 nucleotides align to TRBD1. Per germline, CDR1 LNHDA and CDR2 SQIVND (reference sequence). V shed 5 bases and J 4 bases; nucleotides not matched to a gene: 20. This CDR3 comprises 19 residues. The CDR3 DNA follows: TGTGCCAGTAGTCCCCGGACAGGCCAACCTTCAGTAGGATACAATGAGCAGTTCTTC. It translates to CASSPRTGQPSVGYNEQFF.

The rearrangement links TRBV5-1 to TRBJ2-3; D is possibly TRBD2 (5 bases). V was pared by 0 bases and J by 2 bases, with 13 bases between. The CDR3 sequence is 16 residues long. The germline V gene encodes CDR1 SGHRS and CDR2 YFSETQ. DNA for the CDR3: TGCGCCAGCAGCTTGGAGCAGCGGCCCAACACAGATACGCAGTATTTT. It translates to CASSLEQRPNTDTQYF.

The chain links TRBV14 to TRBJ2-1; 11 bases match TRBD2. The CDR3 contains 16 residues. CDR1 and CDR2 from the germline V gene are SGHDN and FVKESK. Losses at the gene ends were 0 bases for V and 7 bases for J; bases not matched to a gene: 5. The CDR3 DNA sequence: TGTGCCAGCAGCCAAGACGGGGCTAGCGGGAGGAATGAGCAGTTCTTC. Protein sequence: CASSQDGASGRNEQFF. Looking up the rest from reference TRBV14 and TRBJ2-1 gives the full variable domain: EAGVTQFPSHSVIEKGQTVTLRCDPISGHDNLYWYRRVMGKEIKFLLHFVKESKQDESGMPNNRFLAERTGGTYSTLKVQPAELEDSGVYFCASSQDGASGRNEQFFGPGTRLTVL.

This chain joins TRBV19 and TRBJ1-2, with no clear D. The CDR3 runs to 14 residues. V dropped 2 bases and J dropped 7 bases, with 14 bases sitting between them. CDR1 and CDR2 from the germline V gene are LNHDA and SQIVND (reference sequence). The CDR3 spells CASSITPLASGYTF. DNA for the CDR3: TGTGCCAGTAGTATAACCCCTCTGGCCAGTGGCTACACCTTC.

This chain links TRBV30 with TRBJ1-6; D gene uncertain. This CDR3 is built from 12 residues. From germline, CDR1 is GTSNPN and CDR2 SVGIG (reference sequence). The ends were cut back, 0 bases at V and 10 bases at J, with 7 bases in the middle. The CDR3 sequence is CAWSVLRSPLHF. The CDR3 DNA sequence: TGTGCCTGGAGTGTACTACGATCACCCCTCCACTTT.

The J gene is TRBJ1-5, the V gene TRBV4-2, with D unclear. This CDR3 is 15 amino acids long. The germline V gene has CDR1 LGHNA and CDR2 YNFKEQ. V lost 0 bases, J lost 4 bases, and 10 bases lay in between. The CDR3 region is CASSQEGGGNQPQHF. The CDR3 DNA sequence: TGTGCCAGCAGCCAAGAGGGCGGAGGGAATCAGCCCCAGCATTTT.

This chain connects TRBV19 to TRBJ1-2; the D is unclear. The CDR3 extends over 15 amino acids. Germline V gene lookup returns CDR1 LNHDA and CDR2 SQIVND (reference sequence). V was cut by 4 bases and J by 4 bases, with 16 bases left in between. The CDR3: CASSNTLRGGYGYTF. The DNA of the CDR3 is TGTGCCAGTAGTAACACCCTCCGGGGAGGCTATGGCTACACCTTC.

This sequence joins TRBV24-1 and TRBJ2-2; weak D call: TRBD1 (5 bases). Deletions cut 7 bases from V and 1 base from J, with 9 bases between. This CDR3 contains 14 residues. Germline V gene data show CDR1 as KGHDR and CDR2 as SFDVKD. The CDR3 loop is CATRVGQNTGELFF. The DNA for the CDR3 is TGTGCCACCAGGGTAGGACAGAACACCGGGGAGCTGTTTTTT.

This chain joins TRBV9 and TRBJ1-5; 8 bases map to TRBD1. In germline, CDR1 is SGDLS, CDR2 YYNGEE. The CDR3 runs to 14 residues. The V gene end was trimmed by 3 bases and the J gene end by 5 bases; junction bases not matched to a gene: 4. The CDR3 is CASSGGTGDQPQHF. The CDR3 coding sequence is TGTGCCAGCAGCGGGGGGACAGGTGATCAGCCCCAGCATTTT.